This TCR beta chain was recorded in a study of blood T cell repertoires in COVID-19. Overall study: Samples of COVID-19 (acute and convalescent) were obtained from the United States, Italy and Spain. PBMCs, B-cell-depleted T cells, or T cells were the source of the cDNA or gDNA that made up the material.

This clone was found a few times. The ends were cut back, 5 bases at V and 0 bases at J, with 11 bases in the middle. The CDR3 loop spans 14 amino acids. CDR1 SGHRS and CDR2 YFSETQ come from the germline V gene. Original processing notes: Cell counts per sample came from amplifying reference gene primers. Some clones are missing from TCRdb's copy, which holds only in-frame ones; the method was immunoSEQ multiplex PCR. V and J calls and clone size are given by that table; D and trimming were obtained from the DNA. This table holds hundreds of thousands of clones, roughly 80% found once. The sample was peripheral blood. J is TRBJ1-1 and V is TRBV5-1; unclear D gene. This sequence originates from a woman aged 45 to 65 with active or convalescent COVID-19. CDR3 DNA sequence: TGCGCCAGCAGGTCAGATCTTATGAACACTGAAGCTTTCTTT. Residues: CASRSDLMNTEAFF.